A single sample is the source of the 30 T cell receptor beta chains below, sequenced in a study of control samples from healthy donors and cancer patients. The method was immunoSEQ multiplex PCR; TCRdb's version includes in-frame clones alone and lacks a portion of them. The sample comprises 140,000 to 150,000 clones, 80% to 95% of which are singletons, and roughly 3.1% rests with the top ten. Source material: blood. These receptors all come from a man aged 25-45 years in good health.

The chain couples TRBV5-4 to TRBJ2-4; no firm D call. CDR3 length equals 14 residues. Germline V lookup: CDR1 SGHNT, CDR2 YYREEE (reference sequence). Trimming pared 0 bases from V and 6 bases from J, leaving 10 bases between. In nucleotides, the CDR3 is TGTGCCAGCAGCTTGGAAGGGCCCCCAAACATTCAGTACTTC. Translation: CASSLEGPPNIQYF.

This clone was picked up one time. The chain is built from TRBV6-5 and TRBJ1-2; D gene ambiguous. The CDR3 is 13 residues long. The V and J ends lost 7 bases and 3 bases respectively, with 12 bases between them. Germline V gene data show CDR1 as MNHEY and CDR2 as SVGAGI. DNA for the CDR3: TGTGCCAGCATCGGGAGAAATGACTATGGCTACACCTTC. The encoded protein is CASIGRNDYGYTF.

CDR3 sequence reads: CAWSVWRGTEAFF. The CDR3 nucleotides are TGTGCCTGGAGTGTATGGCGGGGCACTGAAGCTTTCTTT. The rearrangement uses TRBV30 and TRBJ1-1, with D hard to call. Germline CDR1 GTSNPN, CDR2 SVGIG (reference sequence). Trimming pared 0 bases from V and 4 bases from J, leaving 9 bases between. The CDR3 is 13 amino acids.

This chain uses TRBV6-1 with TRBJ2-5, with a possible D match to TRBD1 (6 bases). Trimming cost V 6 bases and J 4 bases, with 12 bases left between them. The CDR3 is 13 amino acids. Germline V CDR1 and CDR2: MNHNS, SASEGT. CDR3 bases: TGTGCCAGCAGGGACAGCGATGGAGAGACCCAGTACTTC. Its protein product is CASRDSDGETQYF.

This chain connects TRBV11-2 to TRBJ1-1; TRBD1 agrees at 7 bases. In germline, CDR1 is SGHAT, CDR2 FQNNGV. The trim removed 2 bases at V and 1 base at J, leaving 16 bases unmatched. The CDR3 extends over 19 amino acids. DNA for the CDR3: TGTGCCAGCAGCTTACCGGCCCAGTCGCAGGGGGTAAAGAACACTGAAGCTTTCTTT. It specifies CASSLPAQSQGVKNTEAFF.

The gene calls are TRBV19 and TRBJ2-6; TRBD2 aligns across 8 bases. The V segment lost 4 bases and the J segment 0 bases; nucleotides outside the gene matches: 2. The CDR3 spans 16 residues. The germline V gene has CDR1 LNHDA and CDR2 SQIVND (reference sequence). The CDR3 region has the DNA TGTGCCAGTAGTAGCGGGGGGTTCTCTGGGGCCAACGTCCTGACTTTC. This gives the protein CASSSGGFSGANVLTF.

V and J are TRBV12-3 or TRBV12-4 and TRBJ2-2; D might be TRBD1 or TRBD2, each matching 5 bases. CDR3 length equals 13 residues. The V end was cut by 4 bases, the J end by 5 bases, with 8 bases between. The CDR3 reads CASSWGTTGELFF. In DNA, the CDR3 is TGTGCCAGCAGTTGGGGGACGACCGGGGAGCTGTTTTTT.

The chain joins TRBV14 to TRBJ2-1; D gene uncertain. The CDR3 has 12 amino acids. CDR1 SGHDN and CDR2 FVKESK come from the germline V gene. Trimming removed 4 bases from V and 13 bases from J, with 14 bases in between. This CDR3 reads CASSPRDNYQFF. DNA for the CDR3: TGTGCCAGCAGCCCACGCGACAATTATCAGTTCTTC. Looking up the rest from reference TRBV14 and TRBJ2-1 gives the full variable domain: EAGVTQFPSHSVIEKGQTVTLRCDPISGHDNLYWYRRVMGKEIKFLLHFVKESKQDESGMPNNRFLAERTGGTYSTLKVQPAELEDSGVYFCASSPRDNYQFFGPGTRLTVL.

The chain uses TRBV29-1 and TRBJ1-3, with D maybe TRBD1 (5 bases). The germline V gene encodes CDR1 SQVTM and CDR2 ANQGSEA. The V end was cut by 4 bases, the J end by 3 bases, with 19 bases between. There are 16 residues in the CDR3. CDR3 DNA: TGCAGCGTTGCGAGTGACAGCCCGAACTTTGGAAACACCATATATTTT. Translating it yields CSVASDSPNFGNTIYF.

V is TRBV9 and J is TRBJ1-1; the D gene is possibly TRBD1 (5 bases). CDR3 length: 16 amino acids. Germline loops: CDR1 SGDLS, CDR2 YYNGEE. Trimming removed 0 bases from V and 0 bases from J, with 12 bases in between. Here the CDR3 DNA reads TGTGCCAGCAGCGTAGCCCCAGGGACCATGAACACTGAAGCTTTCTTT. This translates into CASSVAPGTMNTEAFF. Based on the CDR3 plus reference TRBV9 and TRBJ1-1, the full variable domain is DSGVTQTPKHLITATGQRVTLRCSPRSGDLSVYWYQQSLDQGLQFLIQYYNGEERAKGNILERFSAQQFPDLHSELNLSSLELGDSALYFCASSVAPGTMNTEAFFGQGTRLTVV.

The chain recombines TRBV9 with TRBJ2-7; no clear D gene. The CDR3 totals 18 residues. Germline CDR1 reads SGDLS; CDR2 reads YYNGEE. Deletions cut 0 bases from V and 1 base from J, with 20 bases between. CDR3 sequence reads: CASSVGEGYSLGSYEQYF. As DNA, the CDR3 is TGTGCCAGCAGCGTAGGGGAAGGCTATAGCTTGGGGTCCTACGAGCAGTACTTC.

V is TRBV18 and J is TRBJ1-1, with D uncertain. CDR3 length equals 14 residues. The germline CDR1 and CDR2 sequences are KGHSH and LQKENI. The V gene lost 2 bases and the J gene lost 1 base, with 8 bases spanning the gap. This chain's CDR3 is CASSPESGNTEAFF. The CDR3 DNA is TGTGCCAGCTCACCAGAATCGGGGAACACTGAAGCTTTCTTT.

The CDR3 bases are TGTGCCGGTAGGGTTAGTTTCACTGAAGCTTTCTTT. This encodes CAGRVSFTEAFF. The genes are TRBV30 and TRBJ1-1, with unresolved D. The CDR3 totals 12 residues. Between the trimmed V and J ends, which lost 8 bases and 4 bases, there was a span of 14 bases. Germline CDR1 and CDR2: GTSNPN and SVGIG (reference sequence).

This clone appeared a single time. The CDR3, as DNA: TGCGCCAGCAGCCCCGTGCAGGGGAATGAAAAACTGTTTTTT. This translates into CASSPVQGNEKLFF. This sequence joins TRBV4-1 and TRBJ1-4; D is possibly TRBD1 (6 bases). The CDR3 is 14 residues long. The germline V and J ends were trimmed by 4 bases and 5 bases, with 11 bases remaining between them. CDR1 is MGHRA, CDR2 YSYEKL, per germline.

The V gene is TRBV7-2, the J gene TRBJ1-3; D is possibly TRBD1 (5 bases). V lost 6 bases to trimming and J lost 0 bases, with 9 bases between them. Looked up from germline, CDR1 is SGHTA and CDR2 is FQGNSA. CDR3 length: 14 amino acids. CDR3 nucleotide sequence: TGTGCCAGCAGTTTACAGGCCTCTGGAAACACCATATATTTT. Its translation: CASSLQASGNTIYF.

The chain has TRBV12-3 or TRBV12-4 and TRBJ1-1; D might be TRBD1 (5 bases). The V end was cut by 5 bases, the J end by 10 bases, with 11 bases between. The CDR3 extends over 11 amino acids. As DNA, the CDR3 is TGTGCCAGCAGTACCGGGACGCGAGCTTTCTTT. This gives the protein CASSTGTRAFF.

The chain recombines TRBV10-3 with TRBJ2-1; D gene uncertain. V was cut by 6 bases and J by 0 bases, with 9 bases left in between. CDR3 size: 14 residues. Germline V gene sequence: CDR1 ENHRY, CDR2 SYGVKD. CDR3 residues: CAIRSESSYNEQFF. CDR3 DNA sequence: TGTGCCATCAGGAGTGAGAGCTCCTACAATGAGCAGTTCTTC.

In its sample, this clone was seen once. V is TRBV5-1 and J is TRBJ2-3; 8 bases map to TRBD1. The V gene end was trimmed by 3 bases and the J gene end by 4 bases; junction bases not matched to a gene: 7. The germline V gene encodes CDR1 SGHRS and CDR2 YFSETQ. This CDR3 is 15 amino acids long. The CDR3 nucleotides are TGCGCCAGCAGCTCCCGACAGGGGTTCGCAGATACGCAGTATTTT. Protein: CASSSRQGFADTQYF.

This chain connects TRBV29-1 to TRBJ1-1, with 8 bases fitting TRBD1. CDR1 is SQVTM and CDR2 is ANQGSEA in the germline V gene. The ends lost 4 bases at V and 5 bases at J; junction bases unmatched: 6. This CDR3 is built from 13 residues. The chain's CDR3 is CSVVVRTGTEAFF. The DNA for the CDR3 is TGCAGCGTTGTGGTGCGGACAGGGACTGAAGCTTTCTTT.

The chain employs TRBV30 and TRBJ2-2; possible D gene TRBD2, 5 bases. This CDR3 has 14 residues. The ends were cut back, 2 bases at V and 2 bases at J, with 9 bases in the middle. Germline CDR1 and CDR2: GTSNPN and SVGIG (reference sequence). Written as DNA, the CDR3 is TGTGCCTGGAGTAAGGACTTCAACACCGGGGAGCTGTTTTTT. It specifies CAWSKDFNTGELFF. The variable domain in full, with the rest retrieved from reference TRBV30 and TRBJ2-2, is SQTIHQWPATLVQPVGSPLSLECTVEGTSNPNLYWYRQAAGRGLQLLFYSVGIGQISSEVPQNLSASRPQDRQFILSSKKLLLSDSGFYLCAWSKDFNTGELFFGEGSRLTVL.

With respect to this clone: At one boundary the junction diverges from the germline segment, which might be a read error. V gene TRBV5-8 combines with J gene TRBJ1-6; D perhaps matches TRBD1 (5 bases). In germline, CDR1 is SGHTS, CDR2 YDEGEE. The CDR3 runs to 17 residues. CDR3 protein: CAGSWGGTNRRGSPLHF. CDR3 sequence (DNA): TGTGCCGGCAGCTGGGGGGGGACGAACCGCCGCGGCTCACCCCTCCACTTT.

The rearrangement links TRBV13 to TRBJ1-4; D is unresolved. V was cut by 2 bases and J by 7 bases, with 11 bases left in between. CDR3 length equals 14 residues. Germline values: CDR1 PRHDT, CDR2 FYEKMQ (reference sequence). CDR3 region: CASSLLGSGEKLFF. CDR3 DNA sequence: TGTGCCAGCAGCTTATTAGGGTCGGGTGAAAAACTGTTTTTT.

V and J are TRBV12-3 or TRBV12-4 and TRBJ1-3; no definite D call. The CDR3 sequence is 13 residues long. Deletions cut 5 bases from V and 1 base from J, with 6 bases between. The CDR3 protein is CASSLSSGNTIYF. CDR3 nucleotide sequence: TGTGCCAGCAGTCTATCTTCTGGAAACACCATATATTTT.

DNA of the CDR3: TGTGCCAGCAGCTTATCCATGATCAAAAACATTCAGTACTTC. Translation gives CASSLSMIKNIQYF. The chain uses TRBV5-8 and TRBJ2-4; D ambiguous. Germline V gene lookup returns CDR1 SGHTS and CDR2 YDEGEE. Trimming removed 2 bases from V and 3 bases from J, with 9 bases in between. The CDR3 length is 14 residues.

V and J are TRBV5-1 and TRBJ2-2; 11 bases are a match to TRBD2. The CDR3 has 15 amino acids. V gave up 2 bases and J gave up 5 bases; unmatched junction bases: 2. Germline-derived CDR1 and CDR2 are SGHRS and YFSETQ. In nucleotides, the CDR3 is TGCGCCAGCAGCTTCCTAGCGGGGGGAACCGGGGAGCTGTTTTTT. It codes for CASSFLAGGTGELFF.

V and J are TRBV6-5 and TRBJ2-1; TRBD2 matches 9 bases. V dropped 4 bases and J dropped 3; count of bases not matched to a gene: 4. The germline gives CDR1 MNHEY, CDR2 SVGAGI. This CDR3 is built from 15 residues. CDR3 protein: CASSLTSGDYNEQFF. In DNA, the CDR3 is TGTGCCAGCAGTTTGACTAGCGGCGACTACAATGAGCAGTTCTTC.

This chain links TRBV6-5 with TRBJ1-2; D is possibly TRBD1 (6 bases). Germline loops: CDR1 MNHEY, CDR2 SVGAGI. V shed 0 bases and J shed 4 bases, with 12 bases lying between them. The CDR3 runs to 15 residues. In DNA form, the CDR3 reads TGTGCCAGCAGTTACTCGTCAGGGGCGGGCTATGGCTACACCTTC. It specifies CASSYSSGAGYGYTF.

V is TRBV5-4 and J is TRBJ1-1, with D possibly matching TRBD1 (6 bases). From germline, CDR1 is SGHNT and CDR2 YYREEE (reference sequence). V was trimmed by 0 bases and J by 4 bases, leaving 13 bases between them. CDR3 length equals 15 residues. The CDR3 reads CASSLVGEGGTEAFF. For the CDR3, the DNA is TGTGCCAGCAGCTTGGTTGGGGAAGGGGGCACTGAAGCTTTCTTT.

CDR3 coding DNA: TGTGCCTGGACAACACAGTATAATTCACCCCTCCACTTT. Translation gives CAWTTQYNSPLHF. The rearrangement links TRBV30 to TRBJ1-6; D unresolved. V was cut by 4 bases and J by 4 bases, with 8 bases left in between. The CDR3 runs to 13 residues. Germline loops: CDR1 GTSNPN, CDR2 SVGIG (reference sequence).

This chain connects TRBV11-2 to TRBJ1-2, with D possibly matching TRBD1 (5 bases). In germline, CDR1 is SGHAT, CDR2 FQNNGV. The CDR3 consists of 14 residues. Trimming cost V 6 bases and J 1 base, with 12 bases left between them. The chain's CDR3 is CASSGTDLNYGYTF. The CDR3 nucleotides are TGTGCCAGCAGTGGGACGGACCTTAACTATGGCTACACCTTC.